The 21 T cell receptor beta chains below come from one sample, sequenced in a study of shared clonotypes between healthy human individuals. Only in-frame clones appear in the TCRdb table, and some are missing; sequencing was by immunoSEQ multiplex PCR. The sample holds some 1,100,000 clones, around 78% seen once. The sample was memory CD4+ T cells from PBMCs. The subset is: CD45RA-negative fraction. The receptors derive from a man between 18 and 29 years old in good health. Some clones in this sample may be carry-over from other donors' samples.

A word on this clone: The germline gene is not matched at one end of the junction; a read error may be the cause. The chain uses TRBV5-8 and TRBJ2-5; D uncertain. Per the germline V gene, CDR1 is SGHTS and CDR2 is YDEGEE. The CDR3 has 15 amino acids. The CDR3 sequence is CASTIRQRVQETQYF. CDR3 DNA: TGTGCCAGCACCATAAGGCAAAGAGTCCAAGAAACCCAGTACTTC.

This clone occurred a few times. The CDR3 DNA follows: TGTGCCAGCAGCCCCATCAGGGACCTGAACACTGAAGCTTTCTTT. This translates into CASSPIRDLNTEAFF. V and J are TRBV14 and TRBJ1-1; possibly TRBD1 for D (5 bases). Trimming took off 4 bases at V and 0 bases at J, with 12 bases between the two ends. Per germline, CDR1 SGHDN and CDR2 FVKESK. This CDR3 is built from 15 residues. Full variable domain (outside the CDR3, taken from reference TRBV14 and TRBJ1-1): EAGVTQFPSHSVIEKGQTVTLRCDPISGHDNLYWYRRVMGKEIKFLLHFVKESKQDESGMPNNRFLAERTGGTYSTLKVQPAELEDSGVYFCASSPIRDLNTEAFFGQGTRLTVV.

The CDR3 DNA is TGTGCCAGCAGCCATTTAACCCGGGTGCATAGCGAAGCGGCCTACGAGCAGTACTTC. It translates to CASSHLTRVHSEAAYEQYF. The chain has TRBV4-2 and TRBJ2-7, with D tentatively TRBD2 (5 bases). Trimming took 3 bases from V and 2 from J, leaving 26 bases between them. Germline V gene lookup returns CDR1 LGHNA and CDR2 YNFKEQ. The CDR3 contains 19 residues.

The chain joins TRBV6-6 to TRBJ2-3; 10 bases are shared with TRBD1. The V gene's germline CDR1 is MNHNY and CDR2 SVGAGI (reference sequence). CDR3 length: 15 residues. The V and J ends lost 7 bases and 1 base, in that order; junction bases with no gene match: 5. The CDR3 here is CASTYGTGGTDTQYF. DNA for the CDR3: TGTGCCAGCACCTATGGGACAGGGGGCACAGATACGCAGTATTTT.

The J gene is TRBJ2-7, the V gene TRBV5-6; D is unclear. The CDR3 runs 14 residues. Looked up from germline, CDR1 is SGHDT and CDR2 is YYEEEE. Trimming took off 3 bases at V and 2 bases at J, with 12 bases between the two ends. This CDR3 is CASSSPGTTYEQYF. The CDR3 nucleotides are TGTGCCAGCAGCTCCCCCGGAACTACCTACGAGCAGTACTTC.

J is TRBJ2-1 and V is TRBV6-1; TRBD2 aligns across 15 bases. The length of the CDR3 is 19 residues. V was clipped by 4 bases and J by 0 bases; unmatched bases: 7. CDR1 and CDR2 (germline): MNHNS, SASEGT. The CDR3 loop reads CASSGSGTSGRSSYNEQFF. The CDR3 DNA is TGTGCCAGCAGTGGGTCCGGGACTAGCGGGAGGAGCTCCTACAATGAGCAGTTCTTC.

The V and J genes are TRBV4-1 and TRBJ2-2; D remains ambiguous. V lost 8 bases and J 3 bases, leaving 10 bases between the germline ends. The CDR3 length is 13 residues. Germline CDR1 is MGHRA and CDR2 is YSYEKL. CDR3 sequence reads: CASGLIDTGELFF. The CDR3 nucleotides are TGCGCCAGCGGCCTTATAGACACCGGGGAGCTGTTTTTT.

The V call is TRBV28, the J call TRBJ2-5, with 13 bases aligning to TRBD2. J gave up 11 bases and V 5 bases, and 14 bases lay outside the gene matches. The CDR3 is made up of 16 amino acids. CDR1 and CDR2 from the germline V gene are MDHEN and SYDVKM. CDR3: CASSLRPGLAGWEQYF. In DNA, the CDR3 is TGTGCCAGCAGTCTCCGGCCGGGACTAGCGGGATGGGAGCAGTACTTC.

This chain joins TRBV10-3 and TRBJ1-4; D possibly corresponds to TRBD1 (6 bases). This CDR3 comprises 18 residues. The germline CDR1 and CDR2 sequences are ENHRY and SYGVKD. V lost 6 bases and J lost 0, with 20 bases in between. The CDR3: CAISLTDRRSATNEKLFF. The CDR3 DNA reads as TGTGCCATCAGCCTCACTGACAGGCGTTCTGCAACTAATGAAAAACTGTTTTTT.

V is TRBV30 and J is TRBJ2-3; perhaps TRBD1 as D (5 bases). Germline V gives CDR1 GTSNPN, CDR2 SVGIG (reference sequence). The V end was cut by 3 bases, the J end by 4 bases, with 11 bases between. CDR3 size: 13 residues. The DNA for the CDR3 is TGTGCCTGGAGAGGGGCCCCGCCAGATACGCAGTATTTT. As protein: CAWRGAPPDTQYF.

The chain's CDR3 is CASSTTGRSYEQYF. The CDR3 DNA sequence: TGTGCCAGCAGTACGACAGGGCGCTCCTACGAGCAGTACTTC. The chain is built from TRBV28 and TRBJ2-7; 7 positions match TRBD1. From germline, CDR1 is MDHEN and CDR2 SYDVKM. The V gene end was trimmed by 5 bases and the J gene end by 0 bases; junction bases not matched to a gene: 4. The CDR3 has 14 residues.

The chain links TRBV18 to TRBJ2-2; D might be TRBD1 (5 bases). The germline CDR1 and CDR2 sequences are KGHSH and LQKENI. Trimming took 3 bases from V and 1 from J, leaving 9 bases between them. The CDR3 sequence is 15 residues long. CDR3 in amino acids: CASSPRQLNTGELFF. For the CDR3, the DNA is TGTGCCAGCTCACCTCGACAGTTGAACACCGGGGAGCTGTTTTTT.

V and J are TRBV28 and TRBJ1-4, with D possibly matching TRBD1 (6 bases). V lost 3 bases to trimming and J lost 4 bases, with 12 bases between them. Germline values: CDR1 MDHEN, CDR2 SYDVKM. The length of the CDR3 is 15 residues. CDR3 coding DNA: TGTGCCAGCAGTTTCGTAGGGACATATAATGAAAAACTGTTTTTT. This gives the protein CASSFVGTYNEKLFF.

Notes on this clone: The same CDR3 also results from other DNA sequences found in this sample. The V call is TRBV19, the J call TRBJ2-5; 7 bases map to TRBD2. V was clipped by 5 bases and J by 2 bases; unmatched bases: 2. CDR1 is LNHDA, CDR2 SQIVND, per germline (reference sequence). This CDR3 comprises 13 residues. The CDR3 reads CASSWTSQETQYF. The CDR3 region has the DNA TGTGCCAGTAGTTGGACTAGTCAAGAGACCCAGTACTTC.

Details on this clone: Compared with germline, one end of the junction differs, possibly owing to a read error. The V and J genes are TRBV7-6 and TRBJ2-2; 7 bases align to TRBD2. Germline CDR1 SGHVS, CDR2 FNYEAQ. CDR3 length: 15 amino acids. The CDR3 region has the DNA TGTGCCAGCAGATTAGCGGGCGTGAACACCGGGGAGCTGTTTTTT. The encoded protein is CASRLAGVNTGELFF. Full variable domain (outside the CDR3, taken from reference TRBV7-6 and TRBJ2-2): GAGVSQSPRYKVTKRGQDVALRCDPISGHVSLYWYRQALGQGPEFLTYFNYEAQQDKSGLPNDRFSAERPEGSISTLTIQRTEQRDSAMYRCASRLAGVNTGELFFGEGSRLTVL.

This chain joins TRBV7-3 and TRBJ2-7; D assignment may be TRBD1 or TRBD2 (6 bases each). Germline CDR1 is SGHTA and CDR2 is FQGTGA. This CDR3 comprises 15 residues. V was pared by 0 bases and J by 4 bases, with 13 bases between. In nucleotides, the CDR3 is TGTGCCAGCAGCTTAACAAGGGGGGAGGCATACGAGCAGTACTTC. Its translation: CASSLTRGEAYEQYF.

This chain connects TRBV30 to TRBJ1-2; D uncertain. CDR1 is GTSNPN and CDR2 is SVGIG in the germline V gene (reference sequence). Trimming shortened V by 2 bases and J by 8 bases, and 15 bases separated the two germline ends. The length of the CDR3 is 13 residues. CDR3 sequence (DNA): TGTGCCTGGAGTACTGGGGTTATAGAAGGCTACACCTTC. Its protein product is CAWSTGVIEGYTF.

The rearrangement links TRBV4-1 to TRBJ2-1, with 10 bases matching TRBD2. Germline V gene data show CDR1 as MGHRA and CDR2 as YSYEKL. This CDR3 has 19 residues. V was pared by 1 base and J by 5 bases, with 14 bases of the junction left unmatched. The CDR3 protein is CASSQVLAGVSRLNNEQFF. The DNA of the CDR3 is TGCGCCAGCAGCCAAGTTCTAGCGGGAGTTAGTCGGCTCAACAATGAGCAGTTCTTC.

This clone was found a few times. J is TRBJ1-2 and V is TRBV5-4; possible D gene TRBD1, 5 bases. CDR3 length: 13 amino acids. Trimming took 4 bases from V and 5 from J, leaving 12 bases between them. The V gene's germline CDR1 is SGHNT and CDR2 YYREEE (reference sequence). The CDR3 is CASSQDSNYGYTF. CDR3 bases: TGTGCCAGCAGCCAAGACAGTAATTATGGCTACACCTTC.

The chain carries TRBV6-6 and TRBJ2-1, with D unclear. Trimming pared 7 bases from V and 7 bases from J, leaving 8 bases between. Germline V gives CDR1 MNHNY, CDR2 SVGAGI (reference sequence). The CDR3 contains 11 residues. Here the CDR3 reads CASTRANEQFF. The CDR3 nucleotides are TGTGCCAGCACTAGGGCGAATGAGCAGTTCTTC.

This clone was found once. The chain uses TRBV28 and TRBJ1-5; no clear D gene. Germline values: CDR1 MDHEN, CDR2 SYDVKM. V was clipped by 7 bases and J by 12 bases, with 16 bases between them. The CDR3 extends over 12 amino acids. The CDR3, as DNA: TGTGCCAGCACTGATACTTATCCAAACCAGCATTTT. Translation: CASTDTYPNQHF. Together with reference TRBV28 and TRBJ1-5, the CDR3 gives the full variable domain: DVKVTQSSRYLVKRTGEKVFLECVQDMDHENMFWYRQDPGLGLRLIYFSYDVKMKEKGDIPEGYSVSREKKERFSLILESASTNQTSMYLCASTDTYPNQHFGDGTRLSIL.